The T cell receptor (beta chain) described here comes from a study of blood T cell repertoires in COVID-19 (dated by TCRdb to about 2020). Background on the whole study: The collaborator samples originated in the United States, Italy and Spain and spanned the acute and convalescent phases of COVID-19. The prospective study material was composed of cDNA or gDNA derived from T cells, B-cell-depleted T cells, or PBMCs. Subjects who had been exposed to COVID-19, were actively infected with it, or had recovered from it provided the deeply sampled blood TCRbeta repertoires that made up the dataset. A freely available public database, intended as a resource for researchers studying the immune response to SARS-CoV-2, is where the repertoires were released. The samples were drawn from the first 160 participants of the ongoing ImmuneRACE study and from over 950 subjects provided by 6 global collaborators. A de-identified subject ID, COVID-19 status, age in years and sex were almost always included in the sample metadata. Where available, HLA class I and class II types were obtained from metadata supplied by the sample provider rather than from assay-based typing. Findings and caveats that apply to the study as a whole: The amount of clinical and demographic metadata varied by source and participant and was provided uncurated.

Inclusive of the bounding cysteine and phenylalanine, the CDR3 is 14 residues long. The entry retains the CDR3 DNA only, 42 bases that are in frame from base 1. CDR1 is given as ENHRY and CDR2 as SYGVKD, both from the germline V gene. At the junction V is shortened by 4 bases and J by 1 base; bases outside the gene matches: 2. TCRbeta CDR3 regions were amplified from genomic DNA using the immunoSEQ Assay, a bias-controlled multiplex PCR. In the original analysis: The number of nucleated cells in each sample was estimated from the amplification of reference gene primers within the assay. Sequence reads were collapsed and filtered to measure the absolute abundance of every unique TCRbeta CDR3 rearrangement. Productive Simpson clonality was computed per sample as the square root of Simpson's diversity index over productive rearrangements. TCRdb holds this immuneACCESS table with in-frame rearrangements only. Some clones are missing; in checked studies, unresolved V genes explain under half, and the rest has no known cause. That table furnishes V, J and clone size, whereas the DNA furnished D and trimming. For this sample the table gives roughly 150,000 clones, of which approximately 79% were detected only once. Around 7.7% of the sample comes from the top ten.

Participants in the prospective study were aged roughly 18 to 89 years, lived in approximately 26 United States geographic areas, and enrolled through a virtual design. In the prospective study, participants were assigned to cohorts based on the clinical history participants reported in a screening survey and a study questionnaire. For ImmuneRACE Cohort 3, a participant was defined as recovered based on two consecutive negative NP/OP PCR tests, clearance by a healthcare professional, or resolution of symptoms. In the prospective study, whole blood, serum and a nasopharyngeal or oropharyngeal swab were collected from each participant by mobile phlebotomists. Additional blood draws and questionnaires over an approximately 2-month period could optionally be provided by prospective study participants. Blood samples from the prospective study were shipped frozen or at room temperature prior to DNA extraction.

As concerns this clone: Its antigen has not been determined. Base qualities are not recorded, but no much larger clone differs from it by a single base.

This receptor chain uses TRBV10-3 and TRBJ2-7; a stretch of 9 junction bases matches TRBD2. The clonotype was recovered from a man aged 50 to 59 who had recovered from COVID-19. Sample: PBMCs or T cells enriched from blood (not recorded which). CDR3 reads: CAISASGESYEQYF. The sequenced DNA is TGTGCCATCAGTGCTAGCGGGGAATCCTACGAGCAGTACTTC.